The T cell receptor beta chain under discussion was sequenced for a study of T cell repertoires in cytomegalovirus infection. Turning to the study itself: Recently identified HLA-C-restricted CMV epitopes were among the peptides used. From public TCR beta signatures came an indication of both CMV infection and matching HLA type.

Overall study results and limits: HLA-C-restricted CMV-specific TCR beta clonotypes were dominant in the ex vivo response. Cumulative frequency of public TCR beta families picked out carriers of CMV plus the relevant HLA.

A remark on this clonotype: Its antigen remains unknown.

MiXCR, run by TCRdb on the reads, gives a single entry per CDR3 protein. The data show 75,000 to 95,000 distinct CDR3 sequences, with under 55% seen just once and approximately 95% held by the top ten. The sequence came from a human donor in good health (CMV status not recorded). Some clones in this sample may be carry-over from other donors' samples. Sequenced material: CD8+ T cells from cultured PBMCs, taken from culture after CMV antigen stimulation.

CDR3 sequence: CASSEIPQRNTEAFF. The CDR3 region has the DNA TGTGCCAGCAGTGAGATACCCCAACGGAACACTGAAGCTTTCTTT. The J gene is TRBJ1-1, the V gene TRBV27, with unresolved D. The V and J ends lost 5 bases and 1 base respectively, with 14 bases between them. The CDR3 contains 15 residues. Germline CDR1 MNHEY, CDR2 SMNVEV (reference sequence).